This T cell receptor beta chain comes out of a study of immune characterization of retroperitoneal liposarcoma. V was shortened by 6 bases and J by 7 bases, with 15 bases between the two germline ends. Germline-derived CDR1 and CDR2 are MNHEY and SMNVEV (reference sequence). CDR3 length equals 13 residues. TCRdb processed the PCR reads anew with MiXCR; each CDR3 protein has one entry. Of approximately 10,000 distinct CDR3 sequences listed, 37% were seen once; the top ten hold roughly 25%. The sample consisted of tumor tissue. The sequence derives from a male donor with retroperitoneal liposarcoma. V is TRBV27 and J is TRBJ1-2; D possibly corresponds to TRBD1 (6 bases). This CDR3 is CASSGTGYRGYTF. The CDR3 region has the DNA TGTGCCAGCAGCGGAACAGGGTACCGTGGCTACACCTTC.